This T cell receptor beta chain was sequenced for a study of spatial heterogeneity in lung cancer. Study findings and constraints: It was found that expanded intratumoral alpha and beta TCR counts tracked tumor mutation counts.

The CDR3 loop spans 16 amino acids. V was shortened by 5 bases and J by 3 bases, with 17 bases between the two germline ends. TCRdb re-derived calls from the 5' RACE reads in MiXCR, one entry per CDR3 protein. There are 20,000 to 30,000 distinct CDR3 sequences in the sample; 8.8% occur only once, and roughly 8.2% lies in the top ten. Time point described: sample taken at primary tumor resection. Unsorted whole RNA samples from tumor, nontumor lung or frozen PBMC were sequenced. On this clonotype itself: Its antigen is not known.

The starting material was lung tumor tissue, obtained at surgery. This TCR derives from a male donor with early-stage non-small cell lung cancer. The chain recombines TRBV12-3 or TRBV12-4 with TRBJ1-3; D is unclear. The CDR3 bases are TGTGCCAGCAGTCTCTCCCGGGCCCCCGGTGGAAACACCATATATTTT. Translated, it gives CASSLSRAPGGNTIYF.